The sequence of this T cell receptor (beta chain) was determined in a study of CD8 T cells in Susac syndrome. An amount of RNA that ranged from about 0.45 to 1 ug was reverse transcribed with random hexamers. TCRdb itself ran the immunoSEQ multiplex PCR reads through MiXCR, one entry per CDR3 protein. Of about 190,000 distinct CDR3 sequences listed, nearly 97% were seen once; the top ten hold 0.098%. Unmatched junction bases numbered 5, after V lost 8 bases and J lost 6 bases. Germline CDR1 and CDR2: MNHEY and SVGAGI. CDR3 length: 14 amino acids. The sample comprised CD4+ T cells from PBMCs. The TCR comes from a human donor with Susac syndrome. This chain uses TRBV6-5 with TRBJ2-1, with 12 bases that match TRBD2. In DNA form, the CDR3 reads TGTGCCAGCGGGCTAGCGGGGGGGCCCAATGAGCAGTTCTTC. Its protein is CASGLAGGPNEQFF.